This T cell receptor beta chain was captured by sequencing in a study of regulatory and conventional T cells in RAG deficiency. Whole-study findings and limits: Omenn syndrome and CID/AS patients had 80 to 100-fold fewer unique Treg TCR beta sequences, versus roughly 10-fold elsewhere. Omenn patients showed >85% Treg-Tconv overlap and shorter CDR3 lengths. Shannon entropy fell and Simpson indices rose in RAG-deficient patients.

Trimming took 1 base from V and 3 from J, leaving 5 bases between them. The CDR3 covers 13 residues. Per germline, CDR1 SGDLS and CDR2 YYNGEE. The table came from immunoSEQ multiplex PCR; TCRdb's copy has only in-frame clones and leaves some out. In the table there are around 6,000 clones, 80% to 95% of which are singletons. Of eight RAG-deficient patients, one had SCID, two Omenn syndrome, five CID or atypical SCID. About this clone itself: Its matching antigen is unknown.

Material for sequencing was CD8+ T cells sorted from blood. The chain has TRBV9 and TRBJ2-1; D is uncertain. The sequence came from a human donor with RAG deficiency presenting as severe combined immunodeficiency. The DNA of the CDR3 is TGTGCCAGCAGCGTAAACATCTACAATGAGCAGTTCTTC. Translating gives CASSVNIYNEQFF.